Listed here are 23 T cell receptor beta chains from one sample, sequenced in a study of memory CD4+ T cells and cytomegalovirus serostatus (dated by TCRdb to about 2019). The library came from the immunoSEQ multiplex PCR assay. The clones in this table, taken by TCRdb from immuneACCESS, are in-frame only. Not every clone is retained; where verified, under half of the shortfall comes from an unresolved V gene, and the cause of the rest is unknown. For this sample the table gives around 60,000 clones, of which 70% to 80% were detected only once. The leading ten clones occupy about 0.9% of the sample. Single viable CD3+CD4+CD8-CD45RO+ cells were sorted as memory CD4+ T cells on a FACSAria II. The sample consisted of memory CD4+ T cells from blood. The receptor set was obtained from an adult in good health and CMV-seronegative.

This chain links TRBV19 with TRBJ1-1; 10 nucleotides align to TRBD1. V lost 6 bases, J lost 5 bases, and 3 bases stayed unmatched. Germline CDR1 LNHDA, CDR2 SQIVND (reference sequence). This CDR3 has 13 amino acids. CDR3 DNA sequence: TGTGCCAGTAGGGGACAGGGGTTAACTGAAGCTTTCTTT. This gives the protein CASRGQGLTEAFF. The full variable domain, with the rest looked up from reference TRBV19 and TRBJ1-1, is DGGITQSPKYLFRKEGQNVTLSCEQNLNHDAMYWYRQDPGQGLRLIYYSQIVNDFQKGDIAEGYSVSREKKESFPLTVTSAQKNPTAFYLCASRGQGLTEAFFGQGTRLTVV.

The chain is built from TRBV5-1 and TRBJ1-3, with 8 bases aligning to TRBD1. The CDR3 is 14 residues long. V trimming: 4 bases; J trimming: 4 bases; junction bases outside the gene matches: 4. Germline V gene data show CDR1 as SGHRS and CDR2 as YFSETQ. CDR3 sequence (DNA): TGCGCCAGCAGCGAGGACAGGGCGGGAAACACCATATATTTT. It translates to CASSEDRAGNTIYF.

The chain uses TRBV9 and TRBJ2-7; a weak D match, TRBD1 (6 bases). The germline CDR1 and CDR2 sequences are SGDLS and YYNGEE. CDR3 length: 15 amino acids. Trimming took off 0 bases at V and 3 bases at J, with 13 bases between the two ends. CDR3 sequence: CASSVEVGHYYEQYF. CDR3 coding DNA: TGTGCCAGCAGCGTAGAGGTGGGACACTACTACGAGCAGTACTTC.

This chain connects TRBV28 to TRBJ2-1, with TRBD2 matching 15 bases. The CDR3 is made up of 15 amino acids. Germline CDR1 is MDHEN and CDR2 is SYDVKM. Trimming removed 6 bases from V and 9 bases from J; junction bases left unmatched: 6. The CDR3 reads CASRSGLAGGGEQFF. The CDR3 DNA follows: TGTGCCAGCAGATCGGGACTAGCGGGAGGAGGTGAGCAGTTCTTC.

In its sample, this clone was seen a few times. The CDR3 sequence is CASSFDNTNSYEQYF. The DNA of the CDR3 is TGTGCCAGCAGCTTCGACAACACCAACTCCTACGAGCAGTACTTC. This rearrangement joins TRBV6-5 to TRBJ2-7; D remains ambiguous. The germline V gene encodes CDR1 MNHEY and CDR2 SVGAGI. V gave up 6 bases and J gave up 0 bases, with 15 bases separating them. CDR3 length equals 15 residues.

The chain links TRBV5-1 to TRBJ2-5; 7 bases agree with TRBD2. Germline CDR1 reads SGHRS; CDR2 reads YFSETQ. V gave up 6 bases and J gave up 3 bases; unmatched junction bases: 8. CDR3 size: 14 residues. The CDR3 DNA sequence: TGCGCCAGCACCCTGGGGGGGGTAGAAGAGACCCAGTACTTC. This translates into CASTLGGVEETQYF.

CDR3 in amino acids: CASSLAGQVGVGYTF. The CDR3 DNA follows: TGTGCCAGCAGCTTGGCGGGACAGGTGGGGGTTGGCTACACCTTC. This sequence joins TRBV5-6 and TRBJ1-2, with 8 bases aligning to TRBD1. The CDR3 runs 15 residues. V shed 0 bases and J 7 bases; nucleotides not matched to a gene: 8. Per germline, CDR1 SGHDT and CDR2 YYEEEE.

The chain's CDR3 is CASSLVVQGGEAFF. The CDR3 region has the DNA TGTGCCAGCAGCTTAGTAGTACAGGGAGGTGAAGCTTTCTTT. The genes are TRBV11-2 and TRBJ1-1, with a weak D call TRBD1 (6 bases). V gave up 1 base and J gave up 7 bases, with 13 bases separating them. This CDR3 is 14 amino acids long. Germline lookup yields CDR1 SGHAT and CDR2 FQNNGV.

The J gene is TRBJ2-4, the V gene TRBV7-8, with 12 bases matching TRBD2. This CDR3 spans 19 amino acids. With 1 base clipped from V and 0 bases from J, the junction kept 7 bases outside the gene matches. The germline CDR1 and CDR2 sequences are SGHVS and FQNEAQ. The CDR3 DNA follows: TGTGCCAGCAGCTTAGGTCAAGGACTAGCGGGGCGAGCCAAAAACATTCAGTACTTC. Its protein product is CASSLGQGLAGRAKNIQYF.

This chain connects TRBV19 to TRBJ1-5, with 7 bases aligning to TRBD1. This CDR3 is built from 14 residues. Germline assignment: CDR1 LNHDA and CDR2 SQIVND (reference sequence). The junction had 6 bases not matched to a gene; V was cut back by 10 bases and J by 0 bases. CDR3 in DNA: TGTGCCACCGGACAGGAACATAGCAATCAGCCCCAGCATTTT. It yields the protein CATGQEHSNQPQHF.

This clone was counted between two and nine times. The J gene is TRBJ1-2, the V gene TRBV11-3; tentatively, D is TRBD1 (6 bases). This CDR3 has 14 residues. V was cut by 5 bases and J by 5 bases, with 15 bases left in between. Per germline, CDR1 SGHNT and CDR2 YENEEA. The CDR3 protein is CASSAYRDRYGYTF. CDR3 bases: TGTGCCAGCAGCGCTTACAGGGACCGTTATGGCTACACCTTC.

CDR3 protein: CATPGTSGEVVRGAKNIQYF. The CDR3 DNA sequence: TGCGCCACCCCCGGGACTAGCGGGGAGGTGGTTCGCGGTGCCAAAAACATTCAGTACTTC. This chain uses TRBV23-1 with TRBJ2-4; 13 bases align to TRBD2. TRBV23-1 is marked as an open reading frame, function uncertain. J was trimmed by 1 base and V by 10 bases; bases with no gene match: 19. The length of the CDR3 is 20 residues.

The rearrangement joins TRBV5-4 to TRBJ1-2; D gene ambiguous. Germline CDR1 SGHNT, CDR2 YYREEE (reference sequence). Trimming removed 3 bases at V and 5 bases at J, with 14 bases between. The CDR3 spans 14 residues. The CDR3 here is CASSSPREAYGYTF. Written as DNA, the CDR3 is TGTGCCAGCAGCTCGCCCCGGGAAGCGTATGGCTACACCTTC.

V is TRBV28 and J is TRBJ2-7; a possible D gene is TRBD1 (6 bases). V was clipped by 6 bases and J by 4 bases, with 19 bases between them. The CDR3 runs to 15 residues. The germline gives CDR1 MDHEN, CDR2 SYDVKM. The chain's CDR3 is CASRHRGGNSYEQYF. In DNA, the CDR3 is TGTGCCAGCAGGCATCGAGGGGGAAATTCGTACGAGCAGTACTTC.

This sequence joins TRBV27 and TRBJ1-2; 7 nucleotides line up with TRBD1. CDR1 and CDR2 (germline): MNHEY, SMNVEV (reference sequence). The V segment lost 2 bases and the J segment 7 bases; nucleotides outside the gene matches: 7. The CDR3 contains 14 residues. The CDR3, as DNA: TGTGCCAGCAGTTTAGGAGGGGGCCTAGGTGGCTACACCTTC. This translates into CASSLGGGLGGYTF.

There are a few counts of this clone. The chain joins TRBV19 to TRBJ1-1, with no clear D. The CDR3 extends over 15 amino acids. CDR1 is LNHDA, CDR2 SQIVND, per germline (reference sequence). Trimming stripped 5 bases from V and 2 bases from J, with 15 bases between. The CDR3 sequence: CASSYASRINTEAFF. DNA of the CDR3: TGTGCCAGTAGTTATGCGTCCCGGATAAACACTGAAGCTTTCTTT.

This chain uses TRBV4-3 with TRBJ1-2, with 7 bases identical to TRBD1. CDR3 length: 16 amino acids. V shed 4 bases and J 2 bases; nucleotides not matched to a gene: 10. Per germline, CDR1 LGHNA and CDR2 YSLEER. DNA of the CDR3: TGCGCCAGCAGCCGGGACCTGGGACAGTCGAACTATGGCTACACCTTC. Translated: CASSRDLGQSNYGYTF.

The chain employs TRBV2 and TRBJ2-4; D may be TRBD1 (6 bases). The CDR3 consists of 18 residues. Trimming removed 4 bases at V and 0 bases at J, with 19 bases between. Germline V lookup: CDR1 SNHLY, CDR2 FYNNEI. The CDR3 nucleotides are TGTGCCAGCAGTGCTTCCTTCAGGGGAGTTATAGCCAAAAACATTCAGTACTTC. This encodes CASSASFRGVIAKNIQYF.

There are a few counts of this clone. CDR3 residues: CAWRTGLNTEAFF. In nucleotides, the CDR3 is TGTGCCTGGAGGACAGGGCTGAACACTGAAGCTTTCTTT. This chain joins TRBV30 and TRBJ1-1, with 7 bases lining up with TRBD1. The CDR3 contains 13 residues. The germline gives CDR1 GTSNPN, CDR2 SVGIG (reference sequence). The junction had 1 base not matched to a gene; V was cut back by 3 bases and J by 0 bases. The entire variable domain, with the rest obtained from reference TRBV30 and TRBJ1-1, is as follows: SQTIHQWPATLVQPVGSPLSLECTVEGTSNPNLYWYRQAAGRGLQLLFYSVGIGQISSEVPQNLSASRPQDRQFILSSKKLLLSDSGFYLCAWRTGLNTEAFFGQGTRLTVV.

J is TRBJ2-7 and V is TRBV6-5; 7 nucleotides line up with TRBD1. J was trimmed by 2 bases and V by 5 bases; bases with no gene match: 0. CDR1 and CDR2 (germline): MNHEY, SVGAGI. The CDR3 loop spans 12 amino acids. The CDR3 loop reads CASSTGAYEQYF. Here the CDR3 DNA reads TGTGCCAGCAGTACAGGGGCCTACGAGCAGTACTTC.

The chain joins TRBV5-4 to TRBJ2-2; TRBD1 is a possible D gene (6 bases). V was clipped by 2 bases and J by 5 bases, with 13 bases between them. Germline-derived CDR1 and CDR2 are SGHNT and YYREEE (reference sequence). The CDR3 has 15 residues. Written as DNA, the CDR3 is TGTGCCAGCAGCTTTTATACAGGGTTTACCGGGGAGCTGTTTTTT. It specifies CASSFYTGFTGELFF.

This CDR3 reads CASSPLDRENTEAFF. CDR3 DNA: TGTGCCAGCTCACCACTGGACAGAGAGAACACTGAAGCTTTCTTT. The V and J genes are TRBV18 and TRBJ1-1, with D possibly matching TRBD1 (6 bases). Germline CDR1 KGHSH, CDR2 LQKENI. V shed 1 base and J shed 1 base, with 10 bases lying between them. This CDR3 contains 15 residues.

The rearrangement uses TRBV15 and TRBJ1-1; D is unclear. Trimming pared 6 bases from V and 4 bases from J, leaving 3 bases between. Germline CDR1 LNHNV, CDR2 YYDKDF (reference sequence). This CDR3 is built from 10 residues. Written as DNA, the CDR3 is TGTGCCACCAGAGGCACTGAAGCTTTCTTT. Encoded protein: CATRGTEAFF.